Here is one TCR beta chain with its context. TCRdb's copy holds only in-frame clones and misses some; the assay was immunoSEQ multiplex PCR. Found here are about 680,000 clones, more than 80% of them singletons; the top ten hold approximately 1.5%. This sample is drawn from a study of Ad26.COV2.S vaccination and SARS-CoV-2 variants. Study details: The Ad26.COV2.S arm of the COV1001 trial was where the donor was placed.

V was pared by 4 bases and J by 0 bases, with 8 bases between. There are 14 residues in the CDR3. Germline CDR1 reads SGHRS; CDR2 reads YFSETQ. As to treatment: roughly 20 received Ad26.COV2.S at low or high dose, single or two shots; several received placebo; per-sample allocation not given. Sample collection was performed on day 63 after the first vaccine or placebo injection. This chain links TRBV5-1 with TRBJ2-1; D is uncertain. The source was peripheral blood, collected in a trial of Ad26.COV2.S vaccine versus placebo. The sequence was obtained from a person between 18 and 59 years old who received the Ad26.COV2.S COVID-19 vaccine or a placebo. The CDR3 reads CASSQESSYNEQFF. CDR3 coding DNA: TGCGCCAGCAGCCAAGAGAGCTCCTACAATGAGCAGTTCTTC.